A selection of T cell receptor beta chains follows, all from one sample in a study of cytomegalovirus exposure and HLA in healthy donors. Only in-frame clones appear in the TCRdb table, and some are missing; sequencing was by immunoSEQ multiplex PCR. The sample gives 200,000 or so clones, about 84% of which show up once; 3.8% is in the top ten. The sequenced sample was PBMCs. The receptors were gathered from a man aged 50 or older in good health and CMV-seronegative. Each CDR3 is given with its conserved first and last residue. Fields, in order: V gene, D gene, clone size, J gene, CDR3 DNA, CDR3 protein. A D gene is named only where the DNA matches it firmly. For some rows the clone size is stated as once, few or many, or as a class when expanded; others skip it.

TRBV6-6	TRBD1	.	TRBJ1-1	TGTGCCAGCAGTTACACAGGGGGGGGCACTGAAGCTTTCTTT	CASSYTGGGTEAFF
TRBV7-6	.	.	TRBJ2-3	TGTGCCAGCAGCTTAGTGGCGGGGCCTACTGAGCAGTATTTT	CASSLVAGPTEQYF
TRBV5-6	.	once	TRBJ2-7	TGTGCCAGCAGCTTGAATTATTACGAGCAGTACTTC	CASSLNYYEQYF
TRBV5-1	.	once	TRBJ2-5	TGCGCCAGCAGCCCCCAAACTAAACCGGAGGAGACCCAGTACTTC	CASSPQTKPEETQYF
TRBV5-6	TRBD1	.	TRBJ2-3	TGTGCCAGCAACTTTGGGACAGGGGGATATACGCAGTATTTT	CASNFGTGGYTQYF
TRBV7-7	TRBD2	.	TRBJ2-1	TGTGCTAGCAGCCCCTACGGGGGTAGCGGGGGCTCGGTCAATGAGCAGTTCTTC	CASSPYGGSGGSVNEQFF
TRBV5-1	TRBD1	.	TRBJ1-1	TGCGCCAGCAGCTGGACAGGGGGGAACACTGAAGCTTTCTTT	CASSWTGGNTEAFF
TRBV5-4	TRBD1	.	TRBJ1-1	TGTGCCAGCAGCAGGGACAGGATGAACACTGAAGCTTTCTTT	CASSRDRMNTEAFF
TRBV4-1	TRBD1	.	TRBJ1-6	TGCGCCAGCAGCCAAGGGACAGGGACTAATTCACCCCTCCACTTT	CASSQGTGTNSPLHF
TRBV7-2	.	.	TRBJ1-2	TGTGCCAGCAGCCCAGGGACTACAGGTGGCTACACCTTC	CASSPGTTGGYTF
TRBV4-3	.	few	TRBJ1-2	TGCGCCAGCAGCCTATTAATTTCTAACTATGGCTACACCTTC	CASSLLISNYGYTF
TRBV6-5	.	.	TRBJ1-2	TGTGCCAGCAGGACCGCGGGGGTCTATGGCTACACCTTC	CASRTAGVYGYTF
TRBV5-1	.	few	TRBJ1-1	TGCGCCAGCAGTGGACTGAGTAACACTGAAGCTTTCTTT	CASSGLSNTEAFF
TRBV29-1	TRBD2	.	TRBJ2-3	TGCAGCGTTGGACTAGCGGGGAGCACAGATACGCAGTATTTT	CSVGLAGSTDTQYF
TRBV9	.	.	TRBJ2-7	TGTGCCAGCAGCCAGGACAGACCCTACGAGCAGTACTTC	CASSQDRPYEQYF
TRBV7-2	.	.	TRBJ2-1	TGTGCCAGCACCCCCGTGCGGGGTTTCAATGAGCAGTTCTTC	CASTPVRGFNEQFF